A single TCR beta chain is shown here with its context. This receptor's antigen is unknown. Base qualities were left out, and no much larger clone turns up one base away. The cohort consisted of some 730 healthy bone marrow donors. At the time of sampling, all cohort members were nominally healthy, though unrecorded immune exposures were likely present. The donor tested CMV seronegative and was one of the 352 seronegative cohort members. Each donor provided a peripheral blood sample, and peripheral blood mononuclear cells were used for TCR beta sequencing. Genomic DNA was extracted from the blood cell samples with the Qiagen DNeasy Blood Extraction Kit. The data are from a study of cytomegalovirus exposure and HLA in healthy donors (TCRdb year 2017). Turning to the overall study: In an earlier analysis of approximately 640 of the donors, around 290 Gb of sequence data and 90 million to 130 million unique TCR beta sequences from about 179 million T cells were reported. The study combined high-throughput TCR immunosequencing, statistical association of individual TCRs with disease status, and machine learning to predict cytomegalovirus infection status. Donor age, sex, ethnicity and CMV serostatus were compiled alongside the repertoire data. A separate validation cohort of some 130 different subjects was used in addition to the roughly 700-subject first cohort. All discovery cohort repertoires had been generated on a single sequencing platform. In an earlier analysis of roughly 580 of the donors, high-throughput TCR beta sequencing was used to judge whether each TCR beta V gene segment behaved as functional or pseudogenic. A later genetic analysis used genome-wide SNP genotypes for 398 of the 666 donors, treating that subset as a discovery cohort. Among about 390 genotyped donors of the cohort, an average of about 240,000 unique TCR beta nucleotide sequences were sequenced per donor, 15% to 20% of them non-productive. Rather than using new phenotypic data, the later analysis identified candidate immune exposures from TCR beta sequences and from how often those sequences occurred across donors. The aim of the study was to test whether cataloging public T cell receptors could identify signatures of past pathogen exposure. Because of strong linkage in the cohort, roughly five DR-DQ haplotypes were treated as single units for association and clustering. Among the roughly 400 genotyped donors, approximately 81% belonged to the genetic ancestry cluster associated with self-reported Caucasian donors. An early release that covered 640 HLA-typed donors contained approximately 300 gigabases of sequencing data and about 93 million unique TCR sequences. Typing coverage differed by locus: A, B, C, DRB1 and DQB1 were typed in about 620-630 donors, DQA1 in 522, DPA1 in around 580, and DPB1 in 450 to 480. The study used immunosequencing to profile the T cell repertoires of approximately 690 subjects and linked those repertoires to cytomegalovirus serostatus. HLA typing covered class I and class II loci at four-digit resolution. A later analysis re-analyzed previously published TCR beta repertoires from 660 or so donors and added high-resolution HLA genotyping to study TCR occurrence patterns. What the authors observed across the whole study: V-gene and J-gene trimming of TCR beta chains was associated with a missense DCLRE1C variant in a later genetic analysis, and the association was replicated in an independent cohort. A further reported finding was that TCR beta sequences accurately predicted the HLA-A and HLA-B alleles for most subjects in the first cohort. Several of the top co-occurrence clusters appeared to be linked to parvovirus B19, influenza, CMV and Epstein-Barr virus, according to a later analysis. In a later analysis, most CMV-associated TCR beta chains were found to appear HLA-restricted, with HLA associations seemingly driven largely by CMV exposure. Assigning TCR associations to individual alleles was difficult when HLA alleles, especially DR and DQ, strongly co-occurred. Immune exposure information for the cohort was limited to CMV serostatus. According to the authors, the approach could potentially be generalized to other disease states and immunological phenotypes. Some IMGT-functional V segments, including TRBV6-2 and TRBV6-3, could not be distinguished by the 87-base-pair reads and were therefore excluded. In an earlier analysis of around 600 of the donors, most TCR beta V segments appeared in productive rearrangements about 90% or about 30% of the time, broadly matching IMGT annotations. Compared with the roughly 710-donor mean, donors in an Asian-associated ancestry cluster had fewer N-insertions in productive TCRs, according to a later genetic analysis. Over 15 rarely observed V segments, including chromosome 9 orphons, were excluded from the earlier analysis of approximately 600 of the donors because counts were too low. According to a later analysis, TCR association rates differed among HLA loci, with DRB1 alleles showing the most associated TCRs and HLA-C alleles showing the fewest. The cohort was sequenced for TCR beta chains only, and without alpha or paired-chain data the features that could be detected were limited. A cluster of highly shared sequence variants was judged likely to be a technical artifact of the sequencing pipeline. Most TCR sequences were observed very rarely across donors, whereas some public TCRs were present in many individuals. The study listed 150 to 200 TCR beta chains as associated with cytomegalovirus. In vitro tests confirmed that a few of the cytomegalovirus-associated TCR beta chains recognize cytomegalovirus antigens. The classifier was reported to diagnose cytomegalovirus status with high specificity and sensitivity in both the original and validation cohorts. In a later analysis, HLA-associated TCR beta chains were found to be more clonally expanded and to have lower generation probabilities than equally common non-associated chains. The presence/absence analyses assumed that sequencing depth was roughly uniform across donors, and that assumption may not be true. Linkage disequilibrium might explain the correlated functional status among segregating V segments, but an unknown experimental factor could not be excluded. HLA typing was unavailable for some donors at each locus, so association tests used only the typed subset. At a false discovery rate of 0.05, a later analysis linked some 17,000 TCR beta sequences to specific HLA alleles.

Sequences GTSNPN (CDR1) and SVGIG (CDR2) are obtained from the germline V gene (reference sequence). The junction carries 12 bases between V and J, which are trimmed by 3 bases and 6 bases respectively. Counted from cysteine to phenylalanine, this CDR3 has 12 amino acids. Only the CDR3 portion is preserved as DNA: 36 bases, with reading frame beginning at the first base. Libraries were made using the immunoSEQ multiplex PCR assay. A mixture of 60 forward primers for TCR Vbeta segments and 13 reverse primers for TCR Jbeta segments was used in the multiplex PCR. The CDR3 region of rearranged TCR beta genes was amplified from genomic DNA by a multiplex PCR assay. Amplified TCR beta libraries were sequenced as 87-base-pair reads on the Illumina HiSeq System. In the original analysis: A later analysis counted 75 million to 100 million unique TCR beta chains across the 550 to 750 repertoires, and around 9.9 million of these chains were shared by at least two donors. Raw reads were error-corrected and collapsed into unique sequences by a nearest-neighbor algorithm in which closely related sequences were merged to remove PCR and sequencing errors. CDR3 sequences were aligned to IMGT reference sequences to assign V, D and J gene segments. For a sequence to be retained, a match of at least six nucleotides was required to both a V gene segment and a J gene segment. Rearrangements were called productive when the CDR3 lacked stop codons and stayed in frame with V and J; all others were non-productive. CDR3 was defined according to IMGT convention as the region running from the second conserved V-encoded cysteine to the conserved J-encoded phenylalanine. The earlier analysis of about 500 of the donors excluded sequences that lacked an unambiguous match to a single V gene segment. An earlier analysis of over 450 of the donors classified V segments as functional when productive rearrangements were above 56.7% and as segregating when the standard deviation between donors was above 5%. A statistical classification framework was built to diagnose cytomegalovirus status from the catalog of TCR beta chain sequences. V and J gene assignment, in a later analysis, came from comparing TCR nucleotide sequences with IMGT/GENE-DB human TR gene sequences. Using the TCRdist pipeline, a later analysis assigned CDR3 sequences along with most-parsimonious VDJ recombination scenarios. In a later analysis, each TCR beta chain was defined by its CDR3 amino acid sequence together with its V-gene family, and reads lacking a unique V-gene family were excluded. As a way to deal with suspected cross-contamination and a sequencing artifact, a later analysis dropped 640 or so nucleotide sequences that were highly shared and had low generation probability. In a later analysis, a clonal expansion index was calculated for each public chain from normalized within-repertoire ranks of inferred template counts. In a later analysis, generation probabilities were computed using a VDJ recombination model fitted to out-of-frame rearrangements, and the results were checked against IGoR. In a later analysis, TCR-TCR, TCR-HLA and TCR-CMV co-occurrence was scored with hypergeometric tests, and a repertoire-size bias correction was applied to TCR pairs. False discovery rates were estimated in a later analysis by permuting HLA or CMV assignments 20 times. In a later analysis, co-occurring TCRs were grouped with DBSCAN, and TCRdist sequence similarity was added when clustering was performed within HLA-allele-positive subsets. Co-occurrence clustering excluded repertoires with fewer than 30,000 or more than 120,000 public chains, plus five with anomalous nucleotide sharing. As stored in TCRdb, this immuneACCESS dataset retains in-frame rearrangements with V and J assigned. A fraction of the clones does not appear; measured against another copy, unresolved V genes explain less than half of the discrepancy, and the remainder lacks a known reason. The V and J calls and the clone size are those of that table, but D and trimming were determined from the DNA. The sample table contains about 180,000 clones; only one count was recorded for roughly four fifths of them. Of the sample, about 2.7% falls within the top ten clones.

The receptor was derived from a male donor in good health and CMV-seronegative. The sequencing input was PBMCs. The receptor chain draws on TRBV30 and TRBJ2-7; no D gene is confidently identified. Here is the DNA: TGTGCCTGGAGCCCTGATGACTCCGAGCAGTACTTC. The encoded protein is CAWSPDDSEQYF.